The 29 T cell receptor beta chains below come from one sample, sequenced in a study of blood T cell repertoires in COVID-19. Using immunoSEQ multiplex PCR, the repertoire was profiled, and TCRdb retains in-frame clones only, with some absent. Of around 140,000 clones in the sample, around 89% were seen once. The sample consisted of peripheral blood. These receptors were obtained from a man between 45 and 60 years old with active or convalescent COVID-19.

The genes are TRBV9 and TRBJ2-1, with 10 bases aligning to TRBD2. The CDR3 runs 14 residues. Germline trimming cut 2 bases from V and 8 bases from J; bases unmatched to any gene: 4. CDR1 is SGDLS and CDR2 is YYNGEE in the germline V gene. The CDR3 sequence is CASSVASGSDEQFF. The CDR3 DNA follows: TGTGCCAGCAGCGTGGCTAGCGGGAGCGATGAGCAGTTCTTC.

In this sample, this clone turned up a few times. This rearrangement joins TRBV15 to TRBJ2-7; TRBD2 matches at 14 bases. Germline CDR1 reads LNHNV; CDR2 reads YYDKDF (reference sequence). The CDR3 runs to 16 residues. V shed 1 base and J 3 bases; nucleotides not matched to a gene: 2. The CDR3 DNA sequence: TGTGCCACCAGCAGAGTCGGGACTAGCGGGAGCTACGAGCAGTACTTC. Amino acids: CATSRVGTSGSYEQYF.

This clone was observed once. The CDR3 DNA reads TGTGCCAGCAGTTCTCCAGCGGGAGCCTACGAGCAGTACTTC. Translation: CASSSPAGAYEQYF. The V gene is TRBV6-6, the J gene TRBJ2-7, with 8 bases identical to TRBD2. The CDR3 has 14 amino acids. Germline assignment: CDR1 MNHNY and CDR2 SVGAGI (reference sequence). V lost 4 bases to trimming and J lost 2 bases; unmatched junction nucleotides: 4.

The chain combines TRBV4-1 with TRBJ2-3, with D possibly TRBD2 on 6 matching bases. V lost 0 bases to trimming and J lost 6 bases, with 13 bases between them. CDR3 length equals 15 residues. CDR1 MGHRA and CDR2 YSYEKL come from the germline V gene. The CDR3 bases are TGCGCCAGCAGCCAAGATGAAGGTGGGGGGGATACGCAGTATTTT. This sequence encodes CASSQDEGGGDTQYF.

This rearrangement joins TRBV29-1 to TRBJ1-3; a possible D gene is TRBD1 (5 bases). Germline V gives CDR1 SQVTM, CDR2 ANQGSEA. Trimming shortened V by 6 bases and J by 0 bases, and 9 bases separated the two germline ends. The CDR3 loop spans 13 amino acids. CDR3 sequence reads: CSVRGGSGNTIYF. The CDR3 nucleotides read TGCAGCGTCCGGGGGGGCTCTGGAAACACCATATATTTT. Together with reference TRBV29-1 and TRBJ1-3, the CDR3 gives the full variable domain: SAVISQKPSRDICQRGTSLTIQCQVDSQVTMMFWYRQQPGQSLTLIATANQGSEATYESGFVIDKFPISRPNLTFSTLTVSNMSPEDSSIYLCSVRGGSGNTIYFGEGSWLTVV.

The chain carries TRBV29-1 and TRBJ2-3, with 11 bases identical to TRBD2. V shed 6 bases, J shed 1 base, and the junction held 3 bases outside the gene matches. Germline loops: CDR1 SQVTM, CDR2 ANQGSEA. This CDR3 region has 14 residues. This CDR3 reads CSVLAGAGTDTQYF. In DNA form, the CDR3 reads TGCAGCGTACTAGCGGGAGCAGGCACAGATACGCAGTATTTT.

This rearrangement joins TRBV28 to TRBJ2-7; 12 nucleotides agree with TRBD1. CDR3 size: 15 residues. Trimming removed 6 bases from V and 7 bases from J; junction bases left unmatched: 10. CDR1 is MDHEN, CDR2 SYDVKM, per germline. CDR3 coding DNA: TGTGCCAGCAGCCCCTTGGGACAGGGGGCGGGGGAGCAGTACTTC. Translating it yields CASSPLGQGAGEQYF.

The count of this clone is one. V usage is TRBV29-1 and J usage is TRBJ1-5, with 7 nucleotides matching TRBD1. The germline V gene encodes CDR1 SQVTM and CDR2 ANQGSEA. The CDR3 is made up of 13 amino acids. V lost 8 bases, J lost 5 bases, and 9 bases stayed unmatched. This CDR3 is CSTRQGGDQPQHF. CDR3 in DNA: TGCAGCACCCGACAGGGAGGCGATCAGCCCCAGCATTTT.

The chain combines TRBV4-2 with TRBJ2-7; TRBD1 is a possible D gene (6 bases). V shed 1 base and J shed 6 bases, with 16 bases lying between them. The germline V gene encodes CDR1 LGHNA and CDR2 YNFKEQ. The CDR3 is made up of 15 amino acids. CDR3: CASSQAGTMFVEQYF. As DNA, the CDR3 is TGTGCCAGCAGCCAAGCCGGGACAATGTTCGTCGAGCAGTACTTC.

This chain uses TRBV7-2 with TRBJ2-7; D remains ambiguous. The CDR3 contains 14 residues. CDR1 is SGHTA, CDR2 FQGNSA, per germline. V was pared by 0 bases and J by 0 bases, with 6 bases between. The CDR3 reads CASSLAQVSYEQYF. DNA for the CDR3: TGTGCCAGCAGCTTAGCCCAGGTCTCCTACGAGCAGTACTTC.

The chain couples TRBV12-3 or TRBV12-4 to TRBJ1-2; TRBD1 might be the D (5 bases). V was shortened by 5 bases and J by 2 bases, with 9 bases between the two germline ends. The CDR3 has 13 residues. CDR3 DNA sequence: TGTGCCAGCAGTCAGGACACGAACTATGGCTACACCTTC. This translates into CASSQDTNYGYTF.

This sequence joins TRBV10-3 and TRBJ1-5; a possible D gene is TRBD1 (5 bases). CDR1 and CDR2 from the germline V gene are ENHRY and SYGVKD. Trimming stripped 7 bases from V and 0 bases from J, with 10 bases between. The CDR3 has 14 residues. CDR3 sequence reads: CAIKGQYSNQPQHF. For the CDR3, the DNA is TGTGCCATCAAAGGACAATATAGCAATCAGCCCCAGCATTTT.

This clone was seen only once. The J gene is TRBJ1-2, the V gene TRBV12-3 or TRBV12-4, with TRBD1 matching 7 bases. Unmatched junction bases numbered 2, after V lost 6 bases and J lost 7 bases. The CDR3 is 11 residues long. The CDR3 is CASRAGGGYTF. CDR3 coding DNA: TGTGCCAGCAGAGCAGGGGGTGGCTACACCTTC.

CDR3 loop: CASSAAQINQPQHF. In nucleotides, the CDR3 is TGTGCCAGCAGTGCAGCACAGATCAATCAGCCCCAGCATTTT. The rearrangement links TRBV6-1 to TRBJ1-5, with no clear D. The CDR3 consists of 14 residues. V lost 4 bases, J lost 3 bases, and 10 bases lay in between. From germline, CDR1 is MNHNS and CDR2 SASEGT.

The rearrangement uses TRBV28 and TRBJ1-5; D gene uncertain. Germline assignment: CDR1 MDHEN and CDR2 SYDVKM. This CDR3 has 13 amino acids. V lost 6 bases, J lost 7 bases, and 13 bases lay in between. Written as DNA, the CDR3 is TGTGCCAGCAGCAATAACCGGGAGCAGCCCCAGCATTTT. This translates into CASSNNREQPQHF.

V is TRBV5-1 and J is TRBJ1-6; D is possibly TRBD1 (6 bases). The CDR3 runs 17 residues. The V end was cut by 4 bases, the J end by 5 bases, with 19 bases between. Germline loops: CDR1 SGHRS, CDR2 YFSETQ. The CDR3 here is CASSGYREGLDNSPLHF. In DNA form, the CDR3 reads TGCGCCAGCAGCGGATACAGGGAAGGACTTGATAATTCACCCCTCCACTTT.

In nucleotides, the CDR3 is TGTGCCAGTAGTATGGCCGGGACAGAGAATTACGAGCAGTACTTC. Its protein is CASSMAGTENYEQYF. The chain recombines TRBV19 with TRBJ2-7; 7 bases are a match to TRBD1. Losses at the gene ends were 3 bases for V and 4 bases for J; bases not matched to a gene: 9. The germline gives CDR1 LNHDA, CDR2 SQIVND (reference sequence). The CDR3 covers 15 residues. Full variable domain (remainder filled in from reference TRBV19 and TRBJ2-7): DGGITQSPKYLFRKEGQNVTLSCEQNLNHDAMYWYRQDPGQGLRLIYYSQIVNDFQKGDIAEGYSVSREKKESFPLTVTSAQKNPTAFYLCASSMAGTENYEQYFGPGTRLTVT.

This clone was counted a few times. The chain employs TRBV6-1 and TRBJ1-2, with D possibly TRBD1 on 6 matching bases. V dropped 3 bases and J dropped 7 bases, with 15 bases sitting between them. Germline lookup yields CDR1 MNHNS and CDR2 SASEGT. The CDR3 is 14 residues long. In DNA, the CDR3 is TGTGCCAGCAGTGATTTTGGGGGCGCAGGTGGCTACACCTTC. Protein: CASSDFGGAGGYTF.

V is TRBV28 and J is TRBJ1-1, with 9 bases fitting TRBD1. CDR1 is MDHEN and CDR2 is SYDVKM in the germline V gene. The CDR3 runs to 14 residues. After removal of 6 bases from V and 8 bases from J, the junction contained 10 bases not matched to a gene. This chain's CDR3 is CASSPLRDRAEAFF. The CDR3 nucleotides read TGTGCCAGCAGCCCCTTAAGGGACAGGGCGGAAGCTTTCTTT.

V gene TRBV19 combines with J gene TRBJ2-3; 7 bases align to TRBD1. This CDR3 has 13 residues. CDR1 is LNHDA, CDR2 SQIVND, per germline (reference sequence). J was trimmed by 2 bases and V by 9 bases; bases with no gene match: 5. DNA for the CDR3: TGTGCCAGCCGGGACAGATCCACAGATACGCAGTATTTT. Protein product: CASRDRSTDTQYF.

J is TRBJ2-1 and V is TRBV2; 7 bases are a match to TRBD1. The V gene end was trimmed by 8 bases and the J gene end by 4 bases; junction bases not matched to a gene: 11. This CDR3 is 15 amino acids long. Germline V lookup: CDR1 SNHLY, CDR2 FYNNEI. The chain's CDR3 is CASGQQSGQYNEQFF. The CDR3 DNA follows: TGTGCCAGCGGGCAGCAATCGGGACAGTACAATGAGCAGTTCTTC.

The rearrangement uses TRBV15 and TRBJ2-7, with TRBD2 matching over 7 bases. The CDR3 has 17 amino acids. V dropped 0 bases and J dropped 1; count of bases not matched to a gene: 9. In germline, CDR1 is LNHNV, CDR2 YYDKDF (reference sequence). The CDR3 here is CATSRETLAEDSYEQYF. Written as DNA, the CDR3 is TGTGCCACCAGCAGAGAGACCCTAGCGGAAGATTCCTACGAGCAGTACTTC.

This chain uses TRBV29-1 with TRBJ2-3; tentatively, D is TRBD2 (6 bases). The CDR3 contains 15 residues. V shed 4 bases and J shed 4 bases, with 18 bases lying between them. Germline V gene lookup returns CDR1 SQVTM and CDR2 ANQGSEA. The CDR3 DNA reads TGCAGCGTTGGCCCCCGGGGGTTTGGAGCAGATACGCAGTATTTT. Translation gives CSVGPRGFGADTQYF.

This clone occurred a few times. The chain joins TRBV18 to TRBJ1-5; D is uncertain. CDR3 length: 13 amino acids. V was trimmed by 4 bases and J by 0 bases, leaving 4 bases between them. CDR1 is KGHSH, CDR2 LQKENI, per germline. In nucleotides, the CDR3 is TGTGCCAGCTCACTTAATAGCAATCAGCCCCAGCATTTT. Protein: CASSLNSNQPQHF.

This chain links TRBV19 with TRBJ1-2; D remains ambiguous. V was shortened by 5 bases and J by 0 bases, with 16 bases between the two germline ends. The V gene's germline CDR1 is LNHDA and CDR2 SQIVND (reference sequence). The CDR3 covers 16 residues. CDR3 sequence reads: CASSSTFRTPNYGYTF. CDR3 coding DNA: TGTGCCAGTAGTTCAACCTTCAGGACTCCTAACTATGGCTACACCTTC.

This sequence joins TRBV5-1 and TRBJ2-5; D is ambiguous. The CDR3 spans 14 residues. CDR1 and CDR2 from the germline V gene are SGHRS and YFSETQ. Between the trimmed V and J ends, which lost 0 bases and 2 bases, there was a span of 8 bases. The DNA for the CDR3 is TGCGCCAGCAGCTTGGGTGGAGTTCAAGAGACCCAGTACTTC. Translated: CASSLGGVQETQYF.

The genes are TRBV6-5 and TRBJ2-5, with TRBD2 as a possible D gene (6 bases). CDR3 size: 14 residues. Germline V gene sequence: CDR1 MNHEY, CDR2 SVGAGI. Trimming took off 0 bases at V and 3 bases at J, with 8 bases between the two ends. As DNA, the CDR3 is TGTGCCAGCAGTTACTCGTCGGGAGAAGAGACCCAGTACTTC. It encodes CASSYSSGEETQYF.

This chain uses TRBV5-4 with TRBJ2-2, with 8 bases that match TRBD2. J gave up 5 bases and V 0 bases, and 6 bases lay outside the gene matches. CDR1 is SGHNT and CDR2 is YYREEE in the germline V gene (reference sequence). The CDR3 extends over 16 amino acids. The CDR3 region is CASSLGLAGRTGELFF. Written as DNA, the CDR3 is TGTGCCAGCAGCTTGGGCCTAGCGGGTCGTACCGGGGAGCTGTTTTTT.

The J gene is TRBJ2-1, the V gene TRBV9; D is perhaps TRBD2 (7 bases). The V gene's germline CDR1 is SGDLS and CDR2 YYNGEE. The CDR3 covers 16 residues. V lost 0 bases to trimming and J lost 4 bases, with 14 bases between them. Written as DNA, the CDR3 is TGTGCCAGCAGCGTAGTCTCCGCGGGGGCGTACAATGAGCAGTTCTTC. It specifies CASSVVSAGAYNEQFF.